This TCR beta chain was sequenced for a study of T cell repertoires in cytomegalovirus infection. Each CDR3 protein is one row after TCRdb ran MiXCR on the reads. The sample contains around 530,000 distinct CDR3 sequences, approximately 15% of which appear only once. This clonotype has a handful of counts. V was shortened by 6 bases and J by 10 bases, with 12 bases between the two germline ends. The CDR3 totals 11 residues. From germline, CDR1 is LNHDA and CDR2 SQIVND (reference sequence). The origin of this receptor is a human donor in good health (CMV status not recorded). Some clones in this sample may be carry-over from other donors' samples. This chain uses TRBV19 with TRBJ1-1; the D is unclear. The sample comprised CD8+ T cells from PBMCs. CDR3 in DNA: TGTGCCAGTAGCCGGGAAAAGGGAGCTTTCTTT. This translates into CASSREKGAFF. The entire variable domain, with the rest obtained from reference TRBV19 and TRBJ1-1, is as follows: DGGITQSPKYLFRKEGQNVTLSCEQNLNHDAMYWYRQDPGQGLRLIYYSQIVNDFQKGDIAEGYSVSREKKESFPLTVTSAQKNPTAFYLCASSREKGAFFGQGTRLTVV.